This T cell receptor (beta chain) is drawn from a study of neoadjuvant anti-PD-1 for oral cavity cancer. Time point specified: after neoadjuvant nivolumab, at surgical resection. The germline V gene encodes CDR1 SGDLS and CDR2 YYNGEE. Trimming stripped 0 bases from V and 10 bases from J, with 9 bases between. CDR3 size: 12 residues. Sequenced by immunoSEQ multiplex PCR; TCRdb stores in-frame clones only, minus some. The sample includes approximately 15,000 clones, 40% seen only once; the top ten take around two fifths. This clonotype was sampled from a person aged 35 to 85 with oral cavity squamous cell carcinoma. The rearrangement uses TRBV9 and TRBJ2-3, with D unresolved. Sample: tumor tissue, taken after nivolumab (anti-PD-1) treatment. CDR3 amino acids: CASSVDQSPQYF. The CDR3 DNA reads TGTGCCAGCAGCGTAGACCAGTCCCCGCAGTATTTT.